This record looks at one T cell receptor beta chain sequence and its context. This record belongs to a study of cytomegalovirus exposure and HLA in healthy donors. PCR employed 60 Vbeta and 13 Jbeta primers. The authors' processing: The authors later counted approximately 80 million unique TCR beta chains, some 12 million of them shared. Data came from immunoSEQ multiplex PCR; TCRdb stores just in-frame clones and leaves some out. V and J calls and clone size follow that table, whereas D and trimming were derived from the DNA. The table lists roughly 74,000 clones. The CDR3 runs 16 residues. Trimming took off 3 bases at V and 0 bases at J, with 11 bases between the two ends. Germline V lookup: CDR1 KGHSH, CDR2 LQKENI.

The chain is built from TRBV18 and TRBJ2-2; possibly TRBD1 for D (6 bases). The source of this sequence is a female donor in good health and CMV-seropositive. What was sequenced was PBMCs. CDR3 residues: CASSPFRTANTGELFF. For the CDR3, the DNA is TGTGCCAGCTCACCTTTTCGGACAGCGAACACCGGGGAGCTGTTTTTT.